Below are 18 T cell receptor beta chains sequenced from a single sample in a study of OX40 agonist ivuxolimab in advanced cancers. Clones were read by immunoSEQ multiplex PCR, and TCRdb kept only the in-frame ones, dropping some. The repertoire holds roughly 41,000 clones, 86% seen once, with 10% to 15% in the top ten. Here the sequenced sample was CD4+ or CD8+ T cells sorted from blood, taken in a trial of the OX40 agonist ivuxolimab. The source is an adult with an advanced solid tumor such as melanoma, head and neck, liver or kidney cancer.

CDR3 sequence: CASSEELPGTAFF. The CDR3 nucleotides read TGTGCCAGCAGTGAAGAACTCCCCGGGACAGCTTTCTTT. The chain joins TRBV2 to TRBJ1-1; D is possibly TRBD1 (5 bases). CDR3 length: 13 amino acids. Trimming took off 1 base at V and 10 bases at J, with 13 bases between the two ends. The germline gives CDR1 SNHLY, CDR2 FYNNEI. Variable domain in full (rest from reference TRBV2 and TRBJ1-1): EPEVTQTPSHQVTQMGQEVILRCVPISNHLYFYWYRQILGQKVEFLVSFYNNEISEKSEIFDDQFSVERPDGSNFTLKIRSTKLEDSAMYFCASSEELPGTAFFGQGTRLTVV.

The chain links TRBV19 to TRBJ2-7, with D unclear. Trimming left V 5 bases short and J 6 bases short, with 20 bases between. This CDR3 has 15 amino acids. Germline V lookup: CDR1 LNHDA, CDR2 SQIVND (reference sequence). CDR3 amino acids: CASSHRPSSRGEQYF. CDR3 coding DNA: TGTGCCAGTAGTCATAGACCGAGTTCAAGAGGCGAGCAGTACTTC.

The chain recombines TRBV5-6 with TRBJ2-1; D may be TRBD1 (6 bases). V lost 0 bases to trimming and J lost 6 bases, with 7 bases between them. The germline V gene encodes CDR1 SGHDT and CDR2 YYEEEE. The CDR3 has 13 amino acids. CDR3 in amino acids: CASSLGTVNEQFF. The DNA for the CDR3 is TGTGCCAGCAGCTTGGGGACAGTCAATGAGCAGTTCTTC.

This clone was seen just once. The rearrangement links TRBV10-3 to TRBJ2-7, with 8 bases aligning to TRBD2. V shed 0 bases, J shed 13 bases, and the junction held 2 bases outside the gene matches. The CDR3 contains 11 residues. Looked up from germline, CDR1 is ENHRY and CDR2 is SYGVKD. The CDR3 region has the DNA TGTGCCATCAGTGAGTCGGGACTAGTTTACTTC. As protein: CAISESGLVYF.

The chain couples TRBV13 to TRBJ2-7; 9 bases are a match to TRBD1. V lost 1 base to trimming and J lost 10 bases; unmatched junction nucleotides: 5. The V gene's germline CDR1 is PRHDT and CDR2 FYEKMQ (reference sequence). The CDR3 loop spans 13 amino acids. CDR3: CASSLEGTGKQYF. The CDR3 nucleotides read TGTGCCAGCAGCTTAGAAGGGACAGGGAAACAGTACTTC.

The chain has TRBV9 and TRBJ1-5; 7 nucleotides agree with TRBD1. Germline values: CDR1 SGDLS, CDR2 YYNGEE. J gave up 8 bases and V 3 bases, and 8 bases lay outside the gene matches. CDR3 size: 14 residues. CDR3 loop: CASSGRGQREPQHF. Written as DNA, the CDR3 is TGTGCCAGCAGCGGAAGGGGACAGAGGGAGCCCCAGCATTTT.

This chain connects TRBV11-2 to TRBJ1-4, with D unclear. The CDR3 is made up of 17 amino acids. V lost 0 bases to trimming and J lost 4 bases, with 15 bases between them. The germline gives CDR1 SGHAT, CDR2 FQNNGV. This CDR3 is CASSLEGPEGLNEKLFF. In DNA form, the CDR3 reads TGTGCCAGCAGCTTAGAGGGCCCCGAGGGCCTTAATGAAAAACTGTTTTTT. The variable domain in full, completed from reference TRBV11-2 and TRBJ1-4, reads EAGVAQSPRYKIIEKRQSVAFWCNPISGHATLYWYQQILGQGPKLLIQFQNNGVVDDSQLPKDRFSAERLKGVDSTLKIQPAKLEDSAVYLCASSLEGPEGLNEKLFFGSGTQLSVL.

CDR3: CASSKRGTNTSTDTQYF. CDR3 nucleotides: TGTGCCAGCAGCAAGCGCGGGACAAATACTAGCACAGATACGCAGTATTTT. The rearrangement links TRBV21-1 to TRBJ2-3. TRBV21-1 is shown as a pseudogene. The CDR3 covers 17 residues.

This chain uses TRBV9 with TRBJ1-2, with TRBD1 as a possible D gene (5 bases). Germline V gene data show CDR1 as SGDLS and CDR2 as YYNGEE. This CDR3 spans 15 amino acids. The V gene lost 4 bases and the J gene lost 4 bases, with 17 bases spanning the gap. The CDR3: CASSPRQTSVYGYTF. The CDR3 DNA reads TGTGCCAGCAGCCCACGACAGACCTCCGTCTATGGCTACACCTTC.

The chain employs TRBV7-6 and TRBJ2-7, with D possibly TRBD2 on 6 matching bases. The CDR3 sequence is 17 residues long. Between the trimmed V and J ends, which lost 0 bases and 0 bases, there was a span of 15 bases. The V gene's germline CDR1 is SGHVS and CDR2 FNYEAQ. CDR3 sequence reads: CASSLALTGEISYEQYF. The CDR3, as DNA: TGTGCCAGCAGCTTAGCGTTGACGGGAGAGATCTCCTACGAGCAGTACTTC.

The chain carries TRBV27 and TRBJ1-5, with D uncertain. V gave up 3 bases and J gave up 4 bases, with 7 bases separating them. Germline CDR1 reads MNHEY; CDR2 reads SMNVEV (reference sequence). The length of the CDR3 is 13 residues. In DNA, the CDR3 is TGTGCCAGCAGTTTGGTGTGGAATCAGCCCCAGCATTTT. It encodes CASSLVWNQPQHF.

CDR3 region: CASSLFASYEQYF. CDR3 coding DNA: TGTGCCAGCAGCTTATTCGCCTCCTACGAGCAGTACTTC. The V gene is TRBV7-9, the J gene TRBJ2-7; D unresolved. Germline V lookup: CDR1 SEHNR, CDR2 FQNEAQ (reference sequence). V lost 2 bases and J lost 0, with 5 bases in between. The CDR3 is made up of 13 amino acids.

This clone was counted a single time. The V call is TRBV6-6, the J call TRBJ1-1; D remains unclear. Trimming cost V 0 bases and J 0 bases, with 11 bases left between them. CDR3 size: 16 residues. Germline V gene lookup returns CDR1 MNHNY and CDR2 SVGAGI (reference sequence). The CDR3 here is CASSYSRTRMNTEAFF. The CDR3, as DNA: TGTGCCAGCAGTTACTCTCGAACGAGAATGAACACTGAAGCTTTCTTT.

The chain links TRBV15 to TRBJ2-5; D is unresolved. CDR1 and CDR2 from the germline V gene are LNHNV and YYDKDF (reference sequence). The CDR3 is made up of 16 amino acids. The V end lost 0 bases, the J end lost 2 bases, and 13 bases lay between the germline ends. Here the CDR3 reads CATSRDGGMGQETQYF. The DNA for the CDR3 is TGTGCCACCAGCAGAGATGGTGGGATGGGACAAGAGACCCAGTACTTC.

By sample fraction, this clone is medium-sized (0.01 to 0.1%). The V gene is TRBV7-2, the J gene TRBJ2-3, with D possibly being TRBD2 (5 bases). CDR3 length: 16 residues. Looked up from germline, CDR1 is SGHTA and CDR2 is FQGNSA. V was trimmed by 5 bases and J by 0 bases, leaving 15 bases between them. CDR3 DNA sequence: TGTGCCAGCAGCCAAATGGACTTTACTAGCACAGATACGCAGTATTTT. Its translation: CASSQMDFTSTDTQYF.

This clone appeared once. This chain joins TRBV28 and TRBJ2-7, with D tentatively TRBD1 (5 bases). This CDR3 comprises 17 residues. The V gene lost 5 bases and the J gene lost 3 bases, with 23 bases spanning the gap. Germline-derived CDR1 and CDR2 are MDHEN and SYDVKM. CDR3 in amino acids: CASSPMHRTFPDYEQYF. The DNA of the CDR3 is TGTGCCAGCAGTCCTATGCACCGGACATTTCCCGACTACGAGCAGTACTTC.

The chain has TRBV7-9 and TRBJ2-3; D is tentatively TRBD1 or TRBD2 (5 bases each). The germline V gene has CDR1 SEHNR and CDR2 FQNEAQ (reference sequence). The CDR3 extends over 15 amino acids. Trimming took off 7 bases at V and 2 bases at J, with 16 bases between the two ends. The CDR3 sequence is CASTASGQSTDTQYF. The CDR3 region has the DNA TGTGCCAGCACCGCATCGGGGCAGTCCACAGATACGCAGTATTTT. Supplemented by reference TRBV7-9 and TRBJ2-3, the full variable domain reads DTGVSQNPRHKITKRGQNVTFRCDPISEHNRLYWYRQTLGQGPEFLTYFQNEAQLEKSRLLSDRFSAERPKGSFSTLEIQRTEQGDSAMYLCASTASGQSTDTQYFGPGTRLTVL.

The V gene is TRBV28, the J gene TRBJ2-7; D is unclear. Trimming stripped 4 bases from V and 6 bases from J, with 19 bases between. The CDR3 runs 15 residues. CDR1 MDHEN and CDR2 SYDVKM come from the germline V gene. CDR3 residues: CASSSHSPEDTEQYF. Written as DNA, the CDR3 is TGTGCCAGCAGTTCCCACAGCCCAGAAGACACCGAGCAGTACTTC. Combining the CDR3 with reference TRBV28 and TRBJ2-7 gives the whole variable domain DVKVTQSSRYLVKRTGEKVFLECVQDMDHENMFWYRQDPGLGLRLIYFSYDVKMKEKGDIPEGYSVSREKKERFSLILESASTNQTSMYLCASSSHSPEDTEQYFGPGTRLTVT.